This TCR delta chain was sequenced during a study of γδ T cells in repeated Plasmodium falciparum infection. For the study at large: Malian gammadelta TCRs were studied during no-transmission periods and across acute malaria episodes.

General observations from the study: Vgamma9/Vdelta2+ repertoires stayed stably polyclonal over time and infection. Waves of new clonotype selection appeared after repeated controlled infections in Vdelta2-negative, largely Vdelta1+, gammadelta T cells.

Vgamma9/Vdelta2+ and Vdelta2-negative gammadelta T cells were flow-sorted from PBMC for bulk sequencing. This clone appeared many times. Antigen specificity is unknown. TCRdb reprocessed the multiplex PCR reads using CATT. Altogether over 55,000 delta-chain clones are present, roughly 1.8% being singletons, with the ten largest covering over 14%. Germline-derived CDR1 and CDR2 are TSWWSYY and QGS. The CDR3 sequence is 21 residues long. Unmatched junction bases numbered 23, after V lost 2 bases and J lost 4 bases. The specimen was gamma-delta T cells from blood. The chain has TRDV1 and TRDJ1, with TRDD3 matching 9 bases. The sequence was collected from a pool of human donors (malaria-infected and uninfected, not separated). The CDR3 protein is CALGEEVPYWGRSRNVDKLIF. CDR3 DNA sequence: TGTGCTCTTGGGGAAGAAGTTCCGTACTGGGGGAGGTCGCGAAACGTCGATAAACTCATCTTT.